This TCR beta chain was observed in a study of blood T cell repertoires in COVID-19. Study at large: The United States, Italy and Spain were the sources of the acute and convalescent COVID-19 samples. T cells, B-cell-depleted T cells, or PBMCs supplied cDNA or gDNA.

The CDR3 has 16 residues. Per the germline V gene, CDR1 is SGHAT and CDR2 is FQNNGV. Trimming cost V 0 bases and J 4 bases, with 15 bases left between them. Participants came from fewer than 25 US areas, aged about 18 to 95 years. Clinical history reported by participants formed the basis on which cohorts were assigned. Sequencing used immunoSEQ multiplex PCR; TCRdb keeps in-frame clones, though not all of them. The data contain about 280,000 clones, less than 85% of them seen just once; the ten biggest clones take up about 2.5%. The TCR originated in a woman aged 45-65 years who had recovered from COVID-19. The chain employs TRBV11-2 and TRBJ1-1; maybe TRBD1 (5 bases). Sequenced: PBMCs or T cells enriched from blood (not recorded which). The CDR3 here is CASSLDVSGWGTEAFF. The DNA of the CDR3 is TGTGCCAGCAGCTTAGATGTTTCAGGGTGGGGCACTGAAGCTTTCTTT.